This is a list of T cell receptor beta chains from one sample in a study of cytomegalovirus exposure and HLA in healthy donors. Only in-frame clones appear in the TCRdb table, and some are missing; sequencing was by immunoSEQ multiplex PCR. Of some 130,000 clones detected, about 70% appear once; the ten largest clones hold 2% to 2.5%. Material for sequencing was PBMCs. These receptors were taken from a woman aged 55-70 years in good health and CMV-seropositive. CDR3s include the opening cysteine and the closing phenylalanine or tryptophan. D genes are given only for firm matches. Expanded clones are given a class, and other clones once, few, many or no size at all.

J gene	V gene	D gene	clone size	CDR3 DNA	CDR3 protein
TRBJ2-4	TRBV6-1	-	-	TGTGCCAGCAGCGAAACCCTACTAGCCAAAAACATTCAGTACTTC	CASSETLLAKNIQYF
TRBJ1-2	TRBV9	-	-	TGTGCCAGCAGCTCAGGGACACCTGGCTACACCTTC	CASSSGTPGYTF
TRBJ2-1	TRBV11-2	-	-	TGTGCCAGCAGCTCCCTAACCGGGACTCGTTTAAATGAGCAGTTCTTC	CASSSLTGTRLNEQFF
TRBJ1-5	TRBV19	TRBD1	-	TGTGCCAGTAGGCCCTCGGGACAGTCTCTACCCCAGCATTTT	CASRPSGQSLPQHF
TRBJ1-2	TRBV28	TRBD1	-	TGTGCCAGCAGTTCCCAGGGGGCTGGCTATGGCTACACCTTC	CASSSQGAGYGYTF
TRBJ2-3	TRBV11-2	-	-	TGTGCCAGCAGTGTCACAGGGATCCTAGTGGAGGGCACAGATACGCAGTATTTT	CASSVTGILVEGTDTQYF
TRBJ2-1	TRBV6-6	-	-	TGTGCCAGCAGTTACGAGCAGGGGAATGAGCAGTTCTTC	CASSYEQGNEQFF
TRBJ2-5	TRBV5-6	-	-	TGTGCCAGCAGCTTTGGGCAGGGCACGGAGACCCAGTACTTC	CASSFGQGTETQYF
TRBJ1-4	TRBV5-6	-	few	TGTGCCAGCAGCTTGTCTACAACTAATGAAAAACTGTTTTTT	CASSLSTTNEKLFF
TRBJ2-2	TRBV9	-	-	TGTGCCAGCAGCGTTCTTCAGGGGAACGGGGAGCTGTTTTTT	CASSVLQGNGELFF
TRBJ1-2	TRBV2	-	-	TGTGCCAGCAGTGAGGGGCTGGGGTGGGGCTACACCTTC	CASSEGLGWGYTF
TRBJ2-7	TRBV5-1	TRBD1	-	TGCGCCAGCAGCTTGGGATCGGCAGGGGGCGCCGAGCAGTACTTC	CASSLGSAGGAEQYF
TRBJ2-7	TRBV6-1	TRBD1	-	TGTGCCATTCAACAGGGGCTCCGGTACGAGCAGTACTTC	CAIQQGLRYEQYF
TRBJ1-3	TRBV7-2	-	-	TGTGCCAGCAGACTCCCCTCTGGAAACACCATATATTTT	CASRLPSGNTIYF
TRBJ2-7	TRBV5-1	-	-	TGCGCCAGCAGCACGACAGGCGTATCCTACGAGCAGTACTTC	CASSTTGVSYEQYF
TRBJ2-3	TRBV2	TRBD2	once	TGTGCCAGCAGTGCGGGACTAGCGGGCCGAGATACGCAGTATTTT	CASSAGLAGRDTQYF
TRBJ1-6	TRBV4-1	TRBD1	-	TGCGCCAGCAGCCAAGATAGGGCAGGGGGAATTTCCCTCCACTTT	CASSQDRAGGISLHF
TRBJ2-5	TRBV5-1	-	-	TGCGCCAGCAGAAGGACAGATCAAGAGACCCAGTACTTC	CASRRTDQETQYF
TRBJ1-1	TRBV29-1	-	-	TGCAGCGTTGAAGATCCGTTCAGGGGGAACACTGAAGCTTTCTTT	CSVEDPFRGNTEAFF
TRBJ1-2	TRBV7-8	TRBD1	-	TGTGCCAGCAGCCGAGGGACAGGGGACGGCTACACCTTC	CASSRGTGDGYTF
TRBJ2-7	TRBV10-3	-	-	TGTGCCATCAGTGCGGCTAGTAGCACCCCCTACGAGCAGTACTTC	CAISAASSTPYEQYF
TRBJ2-5	TRBV15	-	-	TGTGCCACCGCAACAGGCCCAACCGAGACCCAGTACTTC	CATATGPTETQYF
TRBJ2-5	TRBV5-1	-	-	TGCGCCAGCAGCTTGACTACGGGGGATGCGGAGACCCAGTACTTC	CASSLTTGDAETQYF
TRBJ1-1	TRBV5-4	TRBD1	-	TGTGCCAGCAGCTCCGAAAAACCCGGACAGGGCATCCCTGAAGCTTTCTTT	CASSSEKPGQGIPEAFF
TRBJ2-5	TRBV5-5	-	-	TGTGCCAGCAGCTTTTTGGGGCCGGAGACCCAGTACTTC	CASSFLGPETQYF
TRBJ1-4	TRBV6-1	TRBD1	-	TGTGCCAGCAGTGAAACAGGGGGCTACGAAAAACTGTTTTTT	CASSETGGYEKLFF
TRBJ2-3	TRBV28	-	-	TGTGCCAGCAGTCCCCCGGACACAACAGGCACAGATACGCAGTATTTT	CASSPPDTTGTDTQYF
TRBJ1-4	TRBV4-1	-	-	TGCGCCAGCAGCCTGGCTGAGGAACGGGATGAAAAACTGTTTTTT	CASSLAEERDEKLFF
TRBJ2-7	TRBV27	TRBD2	once	TGTGCCAGCAGTTCGAATATGGCCCTAGCGGGAGGAGGCTCCTACGAGCAGTACTTC	CASSSNMALAGGGSYEQYF
TRBJ2-5	TRBV7-2	TRBD1	few	TGTGCCAGCAGCATTCGTCGTGGACAGGGGGCTCAGGGGACCCAGTACTTC	CASSIRRGQGAQGTQYF
TRBJ2-6	TRBV25-1	-	-	TGTGCCAGCAGTGAATCCAGACTACGCTCTGGGGCCAACGTCCTGACTTTC	CASSESRLRSGANVLTF
TRBJ2-4	TRBV15	TRBD1	-	TGTGCCACCAGCAGAGTCGACAGGGGGCGGGTCATTCAGTACTTC	CATSRVDRGRVIQYF
TRBJ2-7	TRBV29-1	TRBD2	-	TGCAGCGTCTCATGGGGCGGGGGCTACGAGCAGTACTTC	CSVSWGGGYEQYF
TRBJ2-2	TRBV9	TRBD2	-	TGTGCCAGCAGCGTAGGGGAGGGAGGCACCGGGGAGCTGTTTTTT	CASSVGEGGTGELFF
TRBJ1-3	TRBV29-1	TRBD1	-	TGCAGCGTGGAAGGACAGGGGACTGGAAACACCATATATTTT	CSVEGQGTGNTIYF
TRBJ1-2	TRBV28	-	-	TGTGCCAGCAGTAAAGCCTATGGCTACACCTTC	CASSKAYGYTF
TRBJ1-5	TRBV28	TRBD1	-	TGTGCCAGCAGTTGGGGGACAGGGGTGGGGCAGCCCCAGCATTTT	CASSWGTGVGQPQHF
TRBJ2-4	TRBV16	TRBD2	-	TGTGCCAGCAGCCAAGGGTCACTAGCGGGAGTGGGGAAAAACATTCAGTACTTC	CASSQGSLAGVGKNIQYF
TRBJ2-7	TRBV5-4	TRBD2	-	TGTGCCAGCAGCTTGACGGGAGGGCCGCCCTACGAGCAGTACTTC	CASSLTGGPPYEQYF
TRBJ1-2	TRBV5-6	TRBD1	-	TGTGCCAGCACGTCGAGGGACAGGGCGTATGGCTACACCTTC	CASTSRDRAYGYTF
TRBJ1-1	TRBV10-1	-	few	TGCGCCAGCAGTGACAGTCAGATGAACACTGAAGCTTTCTTT	CASSDSQMNTEAFF
TRBJ1-2	TRBV18	TRBD1	-	TGTGCCAGCTCCCCCGGACAGGGGGTATGGTATGGCTACACCTTC	CASSPGQGVWYGYTF
TRBJ2-7	TRBV6-1	TRBD1	few	TGTGCCTTTCGACAGGGGGCGGACGAGCAGTACTTC	CAFRQGADEQYF
TRBJ2-3	TRBV5-1	-	few	TGCGCCAGCAGCTTGGAACAGGGCGCAGATACGCAGTATTTT	CASSLEQGADTQYF
TRBJ2-2	TRBV7-8	TRBD1	-	TGTGCCAGCAGCTTAACACAGGGGTTCGGGGAGCTGTTTTTT	CASSLTQGFGELFF
TRBJ1-1	TRBV5-1	TRBD1	-	TGCGCCAGCAGCACAAGGGACAGGCTTATGAACACTGAAGCTTTCTTT	CASSTRDRLMNTEAFF
TRBJ1-5	TRBV12-5	TRBD1	-	TGTGCTAGTGGTGGACAGGGGGCTGGGCAGCCCCAGCATTTT	CASGGQGAGQPQHF
TRBJ2-3	TRBV5-1	TRBD2	-	TGCGCCAGCAGCTTGGCATCTAGCGGGAGAATTACAGATACGCAGTATTTT	CASSLASSGRITDTQYF
TRBJ2-3	TRBV10-1	-	-	TGCGCCAGCTCTCAGTCGAGGTTCACAGATACGCAGTATTTT	CASSQSRFTDTQYF
TRBJ1-4	TRBV5-1	-	-	TGCGCCAGCAGCTTTGACAGAAGTAATGAAAAACTGTTTTTT	CASSFDRSNEKLFF
TRBJ2-3	TRBV13	TRBD2	-	TGTGCCAGCAGCCCACTAGCGGGATTAAGCACAGATACGCAGTATTTT	CASSPLAGLSTDTQYF
TRBJ1-2	TRBV27	-	-	TGTGCCAGCAGTTCTTACTCTACTAACTATGGCTACACCTTC	CASSSYSTNYGYTF
TRBJ1-5	TRBV7-9	-	-	TGTGCCAGCAGCTTAACAGGGCATCAGCCCCAGCATTTT	CASSLTGHQPQHF
TRBJ2-7	TRBV29-1	-	-	TGCAGCGTTGAGCGGGGAATGGGTGGAGAGCAGTACTTC	CSVERGMGGEQYF
TRBJ1-1	TRBV29-1	-	-	TGCAGCGCTTCCACAGGGTTCAACACTGAAGCTTTCTTT	CSASTGFNTEAFF
TRBJ2-3	TRBV7-6	-	-	TGTGCCAGCAGCTCGAGCACAGATACGCAGTATTTT	CASSSSTDTQYF